The 2 T cell receptor beta chains below were found in one sample sequenced in a study of T cell responses to AZD1222 COVID-19 vaccine. Produced via immunoSEQ multiplex PCR; TCRdb's table is partial and in-frame only. Among 100,000 or so clones, roughly 89% were seen once, and the ten largest hold 16%. Sequenced here: peripheral blood, sampled on day 0 of AZD1222 vaccination. The receptors originated from an adult in good health.

V usage is TRBV5-1 and J usage is TRBJ2-7, with a weak D call TRBD1 (5 bases). V was pared by 4 bases and J by 4 bases, with 12 bases between. The CDR3 contains 13 residues. Germline values: CDR1 SGHRS, CDR2 YFSETQ. The DNA of the CDR3 is TGCGCCAGCAGCCCTGACAGCGTTTACGAGCAGTACTTC. Protein sequence: CASSPDSVYEQYF.

The V and J genes are TRBV27 and TRBJ2-3; D assignment may be TRBD1 or TRBD2 (5 bases each). The V end lost 8 bases, the J end lost 3 bases, and 15 bases lay between the germline ends. The germline gives CDR1 MNHEY, CDR2 SMNVEV (reference sequence). The CDR3 runs to 14 residues. In nucleotides, the CDR3 is TGTGCCAGCGGGGCGGGCAAAGCGACAGATACGCAGTATTTT. It specifies CASGAGKATDTQYF.